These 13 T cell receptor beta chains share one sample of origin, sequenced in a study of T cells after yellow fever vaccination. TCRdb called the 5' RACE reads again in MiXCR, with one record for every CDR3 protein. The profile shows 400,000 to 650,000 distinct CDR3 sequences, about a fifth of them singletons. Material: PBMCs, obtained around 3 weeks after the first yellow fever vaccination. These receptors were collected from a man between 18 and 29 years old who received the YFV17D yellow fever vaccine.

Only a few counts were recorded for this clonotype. The CDR3 protein is CASSDGNGFLIGYTF. As DNA, the CDR3 is TGTGCCAGCAGTGATGGGAACGGGTTCTTAATTGGCTACACCTTC. This chain joins TRBV25-1 and TRBJ1-2; D ambiguous. Germline CDR1 and CDR2: MGHDK and SYGVNS. The CDR3 totals 15 residues. The ends were cut back, 3 bases at V and 7 bases at J, with 18 bases in the middle.

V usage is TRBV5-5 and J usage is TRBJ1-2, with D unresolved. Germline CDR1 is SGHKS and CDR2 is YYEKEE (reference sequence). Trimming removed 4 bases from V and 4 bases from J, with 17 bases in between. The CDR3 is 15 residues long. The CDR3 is CASSLISDWSYGYTF. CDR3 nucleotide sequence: TGTGCCAGCAGCCTGATTAGTGATTGGAGCTATGGCTACACCTTC.

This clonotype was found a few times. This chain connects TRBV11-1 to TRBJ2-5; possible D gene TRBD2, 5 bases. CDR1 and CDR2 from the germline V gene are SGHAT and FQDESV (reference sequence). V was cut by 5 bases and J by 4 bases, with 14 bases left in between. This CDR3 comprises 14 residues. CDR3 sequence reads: CASSRDGVAETQYF. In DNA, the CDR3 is TGTGCCAGCAGCCGAGACGGGGTTGCAGAGACCCAGTACTTC.

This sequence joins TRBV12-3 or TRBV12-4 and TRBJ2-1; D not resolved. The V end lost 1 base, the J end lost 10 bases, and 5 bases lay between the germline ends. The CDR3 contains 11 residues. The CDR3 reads CASSLVSEQFF. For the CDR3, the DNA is TGTGCCAGCAGTTTAGTATCCGAGCAGTTCTTC.

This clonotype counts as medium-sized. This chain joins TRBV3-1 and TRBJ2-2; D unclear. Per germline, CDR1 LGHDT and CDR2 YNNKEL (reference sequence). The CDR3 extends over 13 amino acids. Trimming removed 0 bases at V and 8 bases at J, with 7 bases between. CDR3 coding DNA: TGTGCCAGCAGCCAAGACTGGAGTGGGGAGCTGTTTTTT. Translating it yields CASSQDWSGELFF.

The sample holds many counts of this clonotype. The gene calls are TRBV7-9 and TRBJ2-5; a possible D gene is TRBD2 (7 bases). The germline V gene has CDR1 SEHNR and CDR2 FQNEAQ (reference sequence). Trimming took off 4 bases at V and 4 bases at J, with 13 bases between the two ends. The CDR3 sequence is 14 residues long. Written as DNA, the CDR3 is TGTGCCAGCAGCTGGGGGCCGGGGGGAGAGACCCAGTACTTC. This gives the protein CASSWGPGGETQYF. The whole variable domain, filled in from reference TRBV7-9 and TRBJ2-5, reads DTGVSQNPRHKITKRGQNVTFRCDPISEHNRLYWYRQTLGQGPEFLTYFQNEAQLEKSRLLSDRFSAERPKGSFSTLEIQRTEQGDSAMYLCASSWGPGGETQYFGPGTRLLVL.

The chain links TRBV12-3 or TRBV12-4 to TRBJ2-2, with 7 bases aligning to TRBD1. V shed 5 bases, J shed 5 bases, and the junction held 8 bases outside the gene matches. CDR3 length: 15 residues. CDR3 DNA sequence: TGTGCCAGCAGTCGCAGCCGGGACAGAACCGGGGAGCTGTTTTTT. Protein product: CASSRSRDRTGELFF.

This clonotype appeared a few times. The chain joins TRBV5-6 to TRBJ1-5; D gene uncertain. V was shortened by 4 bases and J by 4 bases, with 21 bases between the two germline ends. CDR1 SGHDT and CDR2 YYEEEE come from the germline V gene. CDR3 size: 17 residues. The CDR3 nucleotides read TGTGCCAGCAGCACCTGGTCCAAGGGAACCATAAATCAGCCCCAGCATTTT. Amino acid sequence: CASSTWSKGTINQPQHF.

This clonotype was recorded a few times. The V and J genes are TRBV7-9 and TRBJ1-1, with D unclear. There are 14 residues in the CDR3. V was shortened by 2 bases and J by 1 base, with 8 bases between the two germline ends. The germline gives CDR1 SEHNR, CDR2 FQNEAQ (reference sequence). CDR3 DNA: TGTGCCAGCAGCTTAATCCGTACGAACACTGAAGCTTTCTTT. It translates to CASSLIRTNTEAFF. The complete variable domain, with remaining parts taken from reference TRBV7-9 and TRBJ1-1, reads DTGVSQNPRHKITKRGQNVTFRCDPISEHNRLYWYRQTLGQGPEFLTYFQNEAQLEKSRLLSDRFSAERPKGSFSTLEIQRTEQGDSAMYLCASSLIRTNTEAFFGQGTRLTVV.

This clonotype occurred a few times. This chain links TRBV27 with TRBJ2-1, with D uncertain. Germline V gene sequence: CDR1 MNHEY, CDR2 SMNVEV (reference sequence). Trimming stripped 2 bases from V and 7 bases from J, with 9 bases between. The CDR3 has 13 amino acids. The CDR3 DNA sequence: TGTGCCAGCAGTTTAGCGCGGAGAAATGAGCAGTTCTTC. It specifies CASSLARRNEQFF.

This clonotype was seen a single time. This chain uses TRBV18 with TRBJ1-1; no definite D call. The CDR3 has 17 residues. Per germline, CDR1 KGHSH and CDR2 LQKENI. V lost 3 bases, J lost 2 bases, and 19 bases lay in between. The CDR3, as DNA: TGTGCCAGCTCACCTCCCCTTTTATGGGGAGGTAACACTGAAGCTTTCTTT. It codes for CASSPPLLWGGNTEAFF.

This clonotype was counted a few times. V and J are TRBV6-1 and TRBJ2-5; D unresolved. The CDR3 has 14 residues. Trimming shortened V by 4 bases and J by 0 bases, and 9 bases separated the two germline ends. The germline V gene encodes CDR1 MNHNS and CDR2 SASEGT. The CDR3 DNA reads TGTGCCAGCAGTGTCGGACGGAACCAAGAGACCCAGTACTTC. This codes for CASSVGRNQETQYF.

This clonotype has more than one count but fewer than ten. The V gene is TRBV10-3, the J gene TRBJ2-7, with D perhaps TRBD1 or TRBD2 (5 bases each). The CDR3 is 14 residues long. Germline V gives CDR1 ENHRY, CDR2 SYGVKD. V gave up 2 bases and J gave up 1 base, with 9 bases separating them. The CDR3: CAISERDGSYEQYF. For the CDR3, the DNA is TGTGCCATCAGTGAGAGGGACGGTTCCTACGAGCAGTACTTC.